The present T cell receptor beta chain was sequenced within a study of siplizumab effects on memory and regulatory T cells. Study-wide points: Roughly 80-97% of proliferating CD4+ or CD8+ clones defied assignment to a naive or memory phenotype. Few alloreactive clones mapped to unstimulated subsets. Reactions containing siplizumab showed mappable alloreactive CD4+ clones averaging 68.8% Treg-derived, versus 26.9% in controls.

In the case of this clone: Its antigen is as yet unknown.

CDR3 length equals 15 residues. The germline gives CDR1 MDHEN, CDR2 SYDVKM. V was clipped by 5 bases and J by 2 bases, with 13 bases between them. Per-sample assaying covered roughly 10^5 TCR templates. Produced via immunoSEQ multiplex PCR; TCRdb's table is partial and in-frame only. The table records roughly 120,000 clones, about 92% of them present only once. The sample comprised Tregs sorted from blood. The receptor comes from a human donor in good health. J is TRBJ1-3 and V is TRBV28, with D maybe TRBD1 (6 bases). The CDR3 sequence: CASSPSDSTGNTIYF. The CDR3 DNA is TGTGCCAGCAGTCCGTCGGACAGCACTGGAAACACCATATATTTT.